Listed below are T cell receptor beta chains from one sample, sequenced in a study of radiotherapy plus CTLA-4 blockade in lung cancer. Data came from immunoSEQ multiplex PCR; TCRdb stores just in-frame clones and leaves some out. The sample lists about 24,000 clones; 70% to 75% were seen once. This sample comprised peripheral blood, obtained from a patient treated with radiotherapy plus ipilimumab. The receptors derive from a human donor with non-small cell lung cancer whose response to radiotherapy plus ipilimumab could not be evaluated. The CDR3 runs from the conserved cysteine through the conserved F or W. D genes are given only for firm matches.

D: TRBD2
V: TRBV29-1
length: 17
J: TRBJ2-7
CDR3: CSARAEPFGRVTYEQYF

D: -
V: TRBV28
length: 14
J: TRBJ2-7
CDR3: CASSFPDRLYEQYF

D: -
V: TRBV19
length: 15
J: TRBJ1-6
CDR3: CASSIGGAGNSPLHF

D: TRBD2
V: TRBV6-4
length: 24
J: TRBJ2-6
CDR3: CASSDGPGVPRLAGPYSGANVLTF

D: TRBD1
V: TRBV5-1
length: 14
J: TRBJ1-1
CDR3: CASSDYRGNTEAFF

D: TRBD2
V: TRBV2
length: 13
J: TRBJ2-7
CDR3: CASSGRANNEQYF

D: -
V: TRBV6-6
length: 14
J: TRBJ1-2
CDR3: CASTRGGENYGYTF

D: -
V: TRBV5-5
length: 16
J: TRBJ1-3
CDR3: CASSFFGQQGGNTIYF

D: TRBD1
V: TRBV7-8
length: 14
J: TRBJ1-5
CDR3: CASSYGQGGQPQHF

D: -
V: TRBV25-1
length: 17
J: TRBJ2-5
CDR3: CASSDGVRPGLSETQYF

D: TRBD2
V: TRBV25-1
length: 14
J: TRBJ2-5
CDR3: CASSGASGETGQYF

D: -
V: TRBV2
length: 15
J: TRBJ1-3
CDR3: CASSERGLSGNTIYF

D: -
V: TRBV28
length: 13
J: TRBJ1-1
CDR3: CASNSQGRTEAFF

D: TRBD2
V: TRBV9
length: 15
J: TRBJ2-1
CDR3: CASSATSDRVSEQFF

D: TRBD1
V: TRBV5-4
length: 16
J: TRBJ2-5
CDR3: CASSAGTGPRVETQYF

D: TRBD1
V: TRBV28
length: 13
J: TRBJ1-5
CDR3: CAAGQGADQPQHF

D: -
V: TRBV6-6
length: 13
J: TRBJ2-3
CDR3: CASGRLIVDTQYF

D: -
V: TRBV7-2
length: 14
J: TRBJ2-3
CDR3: CASSSPRGTDTQYF

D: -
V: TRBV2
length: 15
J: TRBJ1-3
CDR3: CASREGLLSGNTIYF

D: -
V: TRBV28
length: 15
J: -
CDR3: CASSSVGTRPYEQYF

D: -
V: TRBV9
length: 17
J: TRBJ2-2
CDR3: CASSATGGHDNTGELFF

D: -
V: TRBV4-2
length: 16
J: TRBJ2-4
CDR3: CASSQPLSGSKNIQYF

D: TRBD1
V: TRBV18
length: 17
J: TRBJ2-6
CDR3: CASSPIGQGYGANVLTF

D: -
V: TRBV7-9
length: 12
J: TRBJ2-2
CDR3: CASSATGQELFF

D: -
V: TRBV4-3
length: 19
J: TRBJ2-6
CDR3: CASSPGRMGGSKGANVLTF

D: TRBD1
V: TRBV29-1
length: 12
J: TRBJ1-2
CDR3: CSVGTGAYGYTF

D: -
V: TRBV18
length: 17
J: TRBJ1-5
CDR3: CASSPRRPGIGNQPQHF

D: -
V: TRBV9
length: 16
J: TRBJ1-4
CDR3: CASSVGLGLTNEKLFF

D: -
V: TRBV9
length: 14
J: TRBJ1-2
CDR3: CASSPPPGNYGYTF

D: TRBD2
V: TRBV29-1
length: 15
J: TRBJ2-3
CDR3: CSVANGGRASDTQYF

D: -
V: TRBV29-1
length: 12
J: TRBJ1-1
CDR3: CSAQGSRTEAFF

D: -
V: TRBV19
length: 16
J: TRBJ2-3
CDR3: CASSIDLGRSTDTQYF

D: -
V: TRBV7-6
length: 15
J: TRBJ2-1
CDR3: CASSQKAVLYNEQFF

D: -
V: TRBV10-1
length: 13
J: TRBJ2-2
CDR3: CASRPRNTGELFF

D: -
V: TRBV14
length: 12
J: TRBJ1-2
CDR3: CASSQRQYGYTF

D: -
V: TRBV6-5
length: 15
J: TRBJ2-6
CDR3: CASTTGFSGANVLTF

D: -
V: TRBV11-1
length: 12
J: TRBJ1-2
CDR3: CASSSDSYGYTF

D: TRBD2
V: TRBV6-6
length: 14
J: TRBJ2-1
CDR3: CASSSAGLYNEQFF

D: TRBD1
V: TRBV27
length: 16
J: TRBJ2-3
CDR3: CASRNPTGGFTDTQYF

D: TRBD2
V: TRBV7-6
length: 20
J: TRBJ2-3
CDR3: CASSLKRPGEAGGEKDTQYF

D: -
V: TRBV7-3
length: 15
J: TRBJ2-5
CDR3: CASSSTGGGYETQYF

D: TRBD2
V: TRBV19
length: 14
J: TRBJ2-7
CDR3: CASNGGGQDYEQYF

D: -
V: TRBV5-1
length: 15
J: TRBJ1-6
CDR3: CASSLGQGGSSPLHF

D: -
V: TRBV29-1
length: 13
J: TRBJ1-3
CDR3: CSVEVQSGNTIYF

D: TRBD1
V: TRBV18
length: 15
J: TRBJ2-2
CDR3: CASSRTGASAGELFF

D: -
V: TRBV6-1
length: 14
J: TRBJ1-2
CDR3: CASSFTGLNYGYTF

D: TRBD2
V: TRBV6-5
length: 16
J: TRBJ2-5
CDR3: CASSYTQTSGSGAQYF

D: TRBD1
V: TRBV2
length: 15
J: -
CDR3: CASKDRGRRPTEQYF

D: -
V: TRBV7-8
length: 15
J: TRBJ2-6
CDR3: CASTLISSGANVLTF

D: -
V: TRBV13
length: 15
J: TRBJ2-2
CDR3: CASSLQGGRVGELFF

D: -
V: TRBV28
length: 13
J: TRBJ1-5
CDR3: CASSSGEGQPQHF